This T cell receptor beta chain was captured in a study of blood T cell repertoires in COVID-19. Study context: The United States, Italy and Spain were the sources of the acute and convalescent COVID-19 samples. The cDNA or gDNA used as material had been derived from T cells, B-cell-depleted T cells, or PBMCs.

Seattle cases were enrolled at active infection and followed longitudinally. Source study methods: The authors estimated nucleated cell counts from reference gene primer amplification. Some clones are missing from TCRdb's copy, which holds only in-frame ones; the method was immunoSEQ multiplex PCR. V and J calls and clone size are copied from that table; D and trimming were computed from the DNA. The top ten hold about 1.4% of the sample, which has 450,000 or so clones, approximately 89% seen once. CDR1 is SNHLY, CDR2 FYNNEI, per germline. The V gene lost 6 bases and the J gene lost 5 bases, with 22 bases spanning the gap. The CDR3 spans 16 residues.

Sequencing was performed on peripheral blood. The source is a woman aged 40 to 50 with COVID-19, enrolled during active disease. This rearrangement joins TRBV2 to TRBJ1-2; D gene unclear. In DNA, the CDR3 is TGTGCCAGCAGCCTCGGTCATACCGGGTCGACTTATGGCTACACCTTC. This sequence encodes CASSLGHTGSTYGYTF. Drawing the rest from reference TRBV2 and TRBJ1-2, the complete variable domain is EPEVTQTPSHQVTQMGQEVILRCVPISNHLYFYWYRQILGQKVEFLVSFYNNEISEKSEIFDDQFSVERPDGSNFTLKIRSTKLEDSAMYFCASSLGHTGSTYGYTFGSGTRLTVV.